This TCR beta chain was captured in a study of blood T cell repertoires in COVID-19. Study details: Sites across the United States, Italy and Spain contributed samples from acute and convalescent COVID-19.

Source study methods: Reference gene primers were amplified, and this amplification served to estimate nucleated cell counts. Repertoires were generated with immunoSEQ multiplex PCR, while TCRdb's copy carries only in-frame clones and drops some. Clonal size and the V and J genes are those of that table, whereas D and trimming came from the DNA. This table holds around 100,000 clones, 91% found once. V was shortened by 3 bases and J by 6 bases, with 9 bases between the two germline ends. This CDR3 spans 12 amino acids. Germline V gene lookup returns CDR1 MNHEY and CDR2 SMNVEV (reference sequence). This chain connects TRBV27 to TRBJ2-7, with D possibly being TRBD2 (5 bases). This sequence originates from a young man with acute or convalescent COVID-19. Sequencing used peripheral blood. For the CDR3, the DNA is TGTGCCAGCAGTTTCGTGGGGAGCGAGCAGTACTTC. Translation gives CASSFVGSEQYF.